The 23 T cell receptor beta chains listed next were all sequenced from one sample in a study of vaccination and CD4 T cells after COVID-19 (dated by TCRdb to 2021 to 2024). No cognate antigen is known for these TCRs. The method was PCR. Instrument used: Illumina iSeq 100. DNA from cultured CD4+ T cells was subjected to TCR sequencing with the Oncomine TCR Beta short-read assay at the Johns Hopkins FTIC core. TCRdb redid the processing of the public reads, applying fastp at Q25 and MiXCR, and retained in-frame beta chains. Each record represents a unique CDR3 protein, reported with the most common genes and DNA among its rows. For this sample there are nearly 25,000 distinct CDR3 sequences; less than 40% appear just once. Of the sample, around 3.3% is held by the ten largest clones. The label giving this sample's time point can be read as: late sampling 161 to 241 days after vaccination in a few convalescent patients. The treatment or condition label, read with the paper, signifies: approximately 9-day PBMC culture with coronavirus spike peptide pools or control peptides (ViraFEST assay).

Sequenced material: CD4+ T cells from blood, cultured in vitro, taken about 7 months after SARS-CoV-2 vaccination. The source of these receptors is a human donor who had recovered from COVID-19.

Regarding this clonotype: An end of the junction does not agree with germline; a read error may underlie this. The rearrangement uses TRBV28 and TRBJ1-6; perhaps TRBD1 as D (6 bases). Germline V gene lookup returns CDR1 MDHEN and CDR2 SYDVKM. This CDR3 is 14 amino acids long. In DNA, the CDR3 is TGTGCCAGCAGTTTATTCTCCAGGGGTTCACCCCCCCACTTT. Protein: CASSLFSRGSPPHF.

As regards this clonotype: A much larger clone is a single base away; this may be a read error. J is TRBJ2-7 and V is TRBV2; TRBD2 aligns across 15 bases. The junction had 4 bases not matched to a gene; V was cut back by 6 bases and J by 4 bases. The CDR3 sequence is 15 residues long. Germline lookup yields CDR1 SNHLY and CDR2 FYNNEI. The CDR3 loop reads CASSPGLAGGYEQYF. CDR3 DNA sequence: TGTGCCAGCAGCCCGGGACTAGCGGGAGGATACGAGCAGTACTTC.

This chain uses TRBV7-3 with TRBJ2-1, with D tentatively TRBD2 (5 bases). Trimming pared 0 bases from V and 8 bases from J, leaving 8 bases between. Germline lookup yields CDR1 SGHTA and CDR2 FQGTGA. The length of the CDR3 is 13 residues. CDR3: CASSLTLGDEQFF. Written as DNA, the CDR3 is TGTGCCAGCAGCTTAACGCTCGGGGATGAGCAGTTCTTC.

This chain joins TRBV6-1 and TRBJ2-6; 9 positions agree with TRBD1. Per germline, CDR1 MNHNS and CDR2 SASEGT. This CDR3 region has 17 residues. J gave up 2 bases and V 4 bases, and 6 bases lay outside the gene matches. CDR3 loop: CASSAGQGIPGANVLTF. The CDR3 bases are TGTGCCAGCAGTGCCGGACAGGGGATCCCTGGGGCCAACGTCCTGACTTTC.

This clonotype came up once. This chain links TRBV6-5 with TRBJ1-2; D gene uncertain. In germline, CDR1 is MNHEY, CDR2 SVGAGI. The CDR3 sequence is 16 residues long. The V gene lost 0 bases and the J gene lost 7 bases, with 18 bases spanning the gap. In nucleotides, the CDR3 is TGTGCCAGCAGTTACTCCCCCTCCTTCGACGGTTTTGGCTACACCTTC. This sequence encodes CASSYSPSFDGFGYTF.

This sequence joins TRBV7-2 and TRBJ1-6; a weak D match, TRBD1 (6 bases). Trimming pared 6 bases from V and 9 bases from J, leaving 15 bases between. The CDR3 consists of 14 residues. The V gene's germline CDR1 is SGHTA and CDR2 FQGNSA. Here the CDR3 reads CASRPPGGSSPLHF. CDR3 nucleotides: TGTGCCAGCAGACCCCCGGGGGGCAGTTCACCCCTCCACTTT.

This clonotype was seen a few times. The chain joins TRBV20-1 to TRBJ1-2; TRBD1 matches at 8 bases. Germline V gene data show CDR1 as DFQATT and CDR2 as SNEGSKA (reference sequence). The CDR3 runs 16 residues. With V trimmed by 1 base and J by 0 bases, 7 bases remained unmatched. CDR3 residues: CSARASGQGSNYGYTF. CDR3 sequence (DNA): TGCAGTGCTAGAGCATCCGGACAGGGTTCTAACTATGGCTACACCTTC.

This clonotype was seen more than once but under ten times. The J gene is TRBJ2-7, the V gene TRBV7-8; 10 bases line up with TRBD2. The CDR3 totals 15 residues. Germline V gene sequence: CDR1 SGHVS, CDR2 FQNEAQ. Losses at the gene ends were 1 base for V and 3 bases for J; bases not matched to a gene: 3. The CDR3 bases are TGTGCCAGCAGCTTAGGGGCTAGCGGGAGCTACGAGCAGTACTTC. Encoded protein: CASSLGASGSYEQYF. Based on the CDR3 plus reference TRBV7-8 and TRBJ2-7, the full variable domain is GAGVSQSPRYKVAKRGQDVALRCDPISGHVSLFWYQQALGQGPEFLTYFQNEAQLDKSGLPSDRFFAERPEGSVSTLKIQRTQQEDSAVYLCASSLGASGSYEQYFGPGTRLTVT.

This chain connects TRBV19 to TRBJ1-1; D remains unclear. V gave up 7 bases and J gave up 4 bases, with 16 bases separating them. The CDR3 has 14 residues. Germline CDR1 reads LNHDA; CDR2 reads SQIVND (reference sequence). CDR3 in DNA: TGTGCCAGTACCCGAACGGATACATCCACTGAAGCTTTCTTT. Translated: CASTRTDTSTEAFF.

This clonotype was counted between two and nine times. This sequence joins TRBV10-3 and TRBJ2-5; perhaps TRBD2 as D (7 bases). This CDR3 comprises 12 residues. The germline CDR1 and CDR2 sequences are ENHRY and SYGVKD. The ends were cut back, 9 bases at V and 4 bases at J, with 12 bases in the middle. The CDR3 DNA reads as TGTGCCATGGGAGGGGGGGGAGAGACCCAGTACTTC. Translation gives CAMGGGGETQYF.

The rearrangement joins TRBV6-2 or TRBV6-3 to TRBJ2-3; possible D gene TRBD1, 5 bases. The CDR3 has 16 residues. CDR1 and CDR2 (germline): MNHEY, SVGEGT. V dropped 2 bases and J dropped 1 base, with 13 bases sitting between them. CDR3 amino acids: CASSYGRRGGTDTQYF. The DNA of the CDR3 is TGTGCCAGCAGTTACGGTCGTAGGGGCGGCACAGATACGCAGTATTTT.

The V call is TRBV20-1, the J call TRBJ2-1; 12 bases align to TRBD2. The CDR3 covers 16 residues. V lost 6 bases to trimming and J lost 7 bases; unmatched junction nucleotides: 13. Per the germline V gene, CDR1 is DFQATT and CDR2 is SNEGSKA (reference sequence). The CDR3 is CSASLALAGGANEQFF. The DNA for the CDR3 is TGCAGTGCCAGCCTTGCACTAGCGGGAGGAGCGAATGAGCAGTTCTTC.

Only a few counts were recorded for this clonotype. This sequence joins TRBV20-1 and TRBJ2-7; D remains unclear. CDR1 and CDR2 (germline): DFQATT, SNEGSKA (reference sequence). CDR3 size: 11 residues. The ends were cut back, 0 bases at V and 5 bases at J, with 5 bases in the middle. The CDR3: CSARDAHEQYF. The DNA for the CDR3 is TGCAGTGCTAGAGATGCCCACGAGCAGTACTTC.

The V gene is TRBV7-2, the J gene TRBJ1-5; TRBD1 might be the D (6 bases). Germline CDR1 is SGHTA and CDR2 is FQGNSA. The CDR3 contains 15 residues. V was shortened by 5 bases and J by 4 bases, with 15 bases between the two germline ends. The CDR3 protein is CASSRTGQQNQPQHF. The CDR3 nucleotides read TGTGCCAGCAGCCGAACGGGACAACAAAATCAGCCCCAGCATTTT.

This clonotype has ten or more counts. The chain uses TRBV25-1 and TRBJ2-5; TRBD1 matches at 7 bases. CDR3 length: 12 residues. The germline gives CDR1 MGHDK, CDR2 SYGVNS. The ends lost 9 bases at V and 3 bases at J; junction bases unmatched: 4. The CDR3 loop reads CASRGQKETQYF. In DNA form, the CDR3 reads TGTGCCAGTAGGGGACAGAAAGAGACCCAGTACTTC.

The chain joins TRBV19 to TRBJ2-5; 7 bases are shared with TRBD1. The germline CDR1 and CDR2 sequences are LNHDA and SQIVND (reference sequence). The V segment lost 6 bases and the J segment 1 base; nucleotides outside the gene matches: 2. The CDR3 loop spans 13 amino acids. The CDR3 region is CASSRDSQETQYF. The CDR3 DNA is TGTGCCAGTAGCCGGGACAGCCAAGAGACCCAGTACTTC.

In its sample, this clonotype was seen a few times. The V gene is TRBV20-1, the J gene TRBJ1-2; the D is unclear. Germline loops: CDR1 DFQATT, CDR2 SNEGSKA (reference sequence). The V gene lost 5 bases and the J gene lost 4 bases, with 17 bases spanning the gap. This CDR3 contains 14 residues. CDR3: CSAGPGRVGYGYTF. Here the CDR3 DNA reads TGCAGTGCTGGTCCCGGCCGGGTAGGCTATGGCTACACCTTC.

In DNA form, the CDR3 reads TGTGCCAGCAGCTTAGCAACAGGGGCCTACAATGAGCAGTTCTTC. It encodes CASSLATGAYNEQFF. The V and J genes are TRBV7-2 and TRBJ2-1, with 7 bases that match TRBD1. J lost 2 bases, V lost 0 bases, and 1 base had no gene match. Looked up from germline, CDR1 is SGHTA and CDR2 is FQGNSA. CDR3 size: 15 residues. The whole variable domain, remainder taken from reference TRBV7-2 and TRBJ2-1, is GAGVSQSPSNKVTEKGKDVELRCDPISGHTALYWYRQSLGQGLEFLIYFQGNSAPDKSGLPSDRFSAERTGGSVSTLTIQRTQQEDSAVYLCASSLATGAYNEQFFGPGTRLTVL.

This clonotype was counted between two and nine times. CDR3 in amino acids: CSALKLATEQFF. DNA of the CDR3: TGCAGTGCTCTCAAACTAGCGACTGAGCAGTTCTTC. This rearrangement joins TRBV20-1 to TRBJ2-1; 7 bases match TRBD2. The CDR3 sequence is 12 residues long. The V gene end was trimmed by 5 bases and the J gene end by 9 bases; junction bases not matched to a gene: 7. Germline V gene sequence: CDR1 DFQATT, CDR2 SNEGSKA (reference sequence).

The chain joins TRBV20-1 to TRBJ2-5; weak D call: TRBD1 (6 bases). The CDR3 sequence is 15 residues long. Trimming removed 3 bases at V and 2 bases at J, with 16 bases between. CDR1 DFQATT and CDR2 SNEGSKA come from the germline V gene (reference sequence). The CDR3 nucleotides read TGCAGTGCTAGGGGAAGGACAGAGAGACAAGAGACCCAGTACTTC. Encoded protein: CSARGRTERQETQYF.

The V and J genes are TRBV5-1 and TRBJ2-1; 12 bases match TRBD1. The CDR3 runs 15 residues. Germline V gene sequence: CDR1 SGHRS, CDR2 YFSETQ. Unmatched junction bases numbered 7, after V lost 4 bases and J lost 8 bases. The CDR3 loop is CASSSGTGGFYEQFF. Written as DNA, the CDR3 is TGCGCCAGCAGCAGTGGGACAGGGGGCTTCTATGAGCAGTTCTTC. The full variable domain, in which reference TRBV5-1 and TRBJ2-1 provide the parts outside the CDR3, is KAGVTQTPRYLIKTRGQQVTLSCSPISGHRSVSWYQQTPGQGLQFLFEYFSETQRNKGNFPGRFSGRQFSNSRSEMNVSTLELGDSALYLCASSSGTGGFYEQFFGPGTRLTVL.

The rearrangement uses TRBV6-1 and TRBJ2-1, with TRBD1 identical over 9 bases. V was clipped by 9 bases and J by 5 bases; unmatched bases: 17. The CDR3 consists of 17 residues. Germline values: CDR1 MNHNS, CDR2 SASEGT. In nucleotides, the CDR3 is TGTGCCAGTTGGGCCTGGGACGGACAGGGGAGGAACAATGAGCAGTTCTTC. It codes for CASWAWDGQGRNNEQFF.

This clonotype was picked up a small number of times. This chain joins TRBV6-1 and TRBJ1-5, with 9 bases identical to TRBD1. Trimming at V came to 6 bases and at J to 7 bases, leaving 7 bases not matched to a gene. The CDR3 is made up of 14 amino acids. CDR1 is MNHNS and CDR2 is SASEGT in the germline V gene. The DNA for the CDR3 is TGTGCCAGCAGAACAGGGGGCGCATGGCAGCCCCAGCATTTT. It is translated as CASRTGGAWQPQHF.